The rows below give T cell receptor beta chains drawn from one sample of a study of T cells after somatic rescue of genetic block. The assay was immunoSEQ multiplex PCR, and TCRdb's table has in-frame clones only and misses some. The table lists about 88,000 clones, more than 80% of them singletons. Sequenced input: peripheral blood mononuclear cells (PBMCs). These receptors were taken from a woman aged 18-30 years. Both conserved end residues are part of each CDR3. The D gene is left open where the match is weak. Not all rows give a size; the values are once, few, many and, for expanded clones, a class.

TRBJ1-2,16,TRBD1,-,TRBV19,TGTGCCAGTAGGCGAGGGGGACAGGGGACGACCTATGGCTACACCTTC,CASRRGGQGTTYGYTF
TRBJ2-7,15,TRBD1,-,TRBV6-5,TGTGCCAGCAGTTACGGCGACAGGGGGGCCTACGAGCAGTACTTC,CASSYGDRGAYEQYF
TRBJ2-3,16,TRBD2,-,TRBV9,TGTGCCAGCAGCGCCCTGTCAGCGGGGGGCACAGATACGCAGTATTTT,CASSALSAGGTDTQYF
TRBJ2-7,13,-,-,TRBV18,TGTGCCAGCTCACTGGACAACTCCTACGAGCAGTACTTC,CASSLDNSYEQYF
TRBJ2-3,11,-,once,TRBV27,TGTGCCAGCATCGGAGGGGATACGCAGTATTTT,CASIGGDTQYF
TRBJ2-1,18,TRBD2,-,TRBV5-4,TGTGCCAGCAGCCAGGGGACTAGCGGGAGTCGCTCCTACAATGAGCAGTTCTTC,CASSQGTSGSRSYNEQFF
TRBJ2-1,16,-,-,TRBV19,TGTGCCAGTAGTATTAGGGGGGTCCAAACCCCAACGATGCAGTTCTTC,CASSIRGVQTPTMQFF
TRBJ1-5,12,-,-,TRBV5-6,TGTGCCAGCAGCTCCGGGGTGCAGCCCCAGCATTTT,CASSSGVQPQHF
TRBJ2-1,14,-,-,TRBV6-4,TGTGCCAGCAGTGACTCGCTTGAGTCTGGTGAGCAGTTCTTC,CASSDSLESGEQFF
TRBJ2-3,13,-,-,TRBV6-5,TGTGCCAGCAGTTACCATAGCACAGATACGCAGTATTTT,CASSYHSTDTQYF
TRBJ2-2,13,TRBD2,once,TRBV2,TGTGCCAGCAGATTGACTAGCGGCCGGGAGCTGTTTTTT,CASRLTSGRELFF
TRBJ1-2,13,TRBD1,-,TRBV9,TGTGCCAGCATGACCCGGGACAGGGATGGCTACACCTTC,CASMTRDRDGYTF
TRBJ1-5,12,-,once,TRBV30,TGTGCCTGGAGTTTACACGATCAGCCCCAGCATTTT,CAWSLHDQPQHF
TRBJ2-2,13,-,-,TRBV28,TGTGCCAGCAGTTTATGGGCGGACGGGGAGCTGTTTTTT,CASSLWADGELFF
TRBJ2-1,15,-,-,TRBV18,TGTGCCAGCTCACTCAATACCGGGAGTTGGGATGAGCAGTTCTTC,CASSLNTGSWDEQFF
TRBJ1-5,12,-,-,TRBV19,TGTGCCAGTAGGTGGCTGGGTCAGCCCCAGCATTTT,CASRWLGQPQHF
TRBJ2-1,15,-,-,TRBV7-8,TGTGCCAGCAGCTTCCGAGTTGACGTTTACAATGAGCAGTTCTTC,CASSFRVDVYNEQFF
TRBJ2-5,13,-,-,TRBV5-1,TGCGCCAGCAGCTCGGAATACCAAGAGACCCAGTACTTC,CASSSEYQETQYF
TRBJ2-7,13,TRBD2,-,TRBV6-6,TGTGCCAGCAGTCGACTAGCGAACTACGAGCAGTACTTC,CASSRLANYEQYF
TRBJ2-1,20,-,once,TRBV28,TGTGCCAGCAGTTTATACCCACTTAGGGGGGGGACACCGGCCCACAATGAGCAGTTCTTC,CASSLYPLRGGTPAHNEQFF
TRBJ1-4,14,TRBD1,-,TRBV27,TGTGCCAGCAGTTTAGGACAGGGGACTGAAAAACTGTTTTTT,CASSLGQGTEKLFF
TRBJ2-1,16,TRBD2,-,TRBV5-1,TGCGCCAGCAGCTTGGATTTGCGGGAGGGCCCCAATGAGCAGTTCTTC,CASSLDLREGPNEQFF
TRBJ1-3,14,TRBD1,-,TRBV30,TGTGCCTGGCCGCAGGGGGCAGATGGAAACACCATATATTTT,CAWPQGADGNTIYF
TRBJ2-1,15,-,-,TRBV6-5,TGTGCCAGCACCTTAAGACAGGAAGCGGGAAATGAGCAGTTCTTC,CASTLRQEAGNEQFF
TRBJ1-1,14,-,-,TRBV29-1,TGCAGCGTTGAATCTAGTCGGGGAGACACTGAAGCTTTCTTT,CSVESSRGDTEAFF
TRBJ2-1,20,TRBD1,once,TRBV5-1,TGCGCCAGCAGCCTCCCGGGACAGGGACAAGCGGTCCCGACCTACAATGAGCAGTTCTTC,CASSLPGQGQAVPTYNEQFF
TRBJ1-3,14,-,-,TRBV28,TGTGCCAGCAGTTTACAACGTGGAAGAAACACCATATATTTT,CASSLQRGRNTIYF
TRBJ2-1,13,-,-,TRBV7-3,TGTGCCAGCAGCTTAAATGGAGGCAATGAGCAGTTCTTC,CASSLNGGNEQFF
TRBJ1-2,14,-,once,TRBV7-9,TGTGCCAGCAGCTTAGCGCTGACGGACCATGGCTACACCTTC,CASSLALTDHGYTF
TRBJ2-7,13,-,-,TRBV6-4,TGTGCCAGCAGTGATACAGGGTTCGGCGAGCAGTACTTC,CASSDTGFGEQYF
TRBJ2-7,14,-,-,TRBV7-3,TGTGCCAGCAGCTTCGCCGGAGTTGGTTACGAGCAGTACTTC,CASSFAGVGYEQYF
TRBJ2-1,13,-,-,TRBV11-2,TGTGCCAGCAGCTTAGACGACTACAATGAGCAGTTCTTC,CASSLDDYNEQFF
TRBJ2-3,13,-,few,TRBV6-4,TGTGCCAGCAGTGAGGCGGACACAGATACGCAGTATTTT,CASSEADTDTQYF
TRBJ2-3,15,-,-,TRBV28,TGTGCCAGCAGCCCCCCCACGGGGAGCACAGATACGCAGTATTTT,CASSPPTGSTDTQYF
TRBJ2-1,15,TRBD2,-,TRBV4-1,TGCGCCAGCAGCCAAGGGACTAGCGGGTACAATGAGCAGTTCTTC,CASSQGTSGYNEQFF
TRBJ1-4,13,TRBD1,-,TRBV11-1,TGTGCCAGCTGCCGGGACAGCAATGAAAAACTGTTTTTT,CASCRDSNEKLFF
TRBJ1-1,14,TRBD1,-,TRBV5-4,TGTGCCAGCAGCGTGGGACAGGGACTTACGGAGGCTTTCTTT,CASSVGQGLTEAFF
TRBJ2-3,18,TRBD1,few,TRBV5-1,TGCGCCAGCAGCATCGGACAGGGGGCCCACTCGGGCACAGATACGCAGTATTTT,CASSIGQGAHSGTDTQYF
TRBJ2-7,14,-,-,TRBV5-6,TGTGCCAGCAGCTTGGTGGTACAGGGTGCCGAGCAGTACTTC,CASSLVVQGAEQYF
TRBJ2-7,15,-,few,TRBV7-6,TGTGCCAGCAGCTTAGCGGGAGGCCGAACCTACGAGCAGTACTTC,CASSLAGGRTYEQYF
TRBJ2-2,13,-,-,TRBV11-2,TGTGCCAGCAGCCCCCCGAACACCGGGGAGCTGTTTTTT,CASSPPNTGELFF
TRBJ1-2,14,-,-,TRBV19,TGTGCCAGTAGTGACCCGGTCGAACAGCGTGGCTACACCTTC,CASSDPVEQRGYTF
TRBJ2-7,14,-,-,TRBV9,TGTGCCAGCAGCGTAGAGGCGGGCCCCTACGAGCAGTACTTC,CASSVEAGPYEQYF
TRBJ1-1,16,TRBD1,-,TRBV5-5,TGTGCCAGCAGCACGTGGACAGGACGAAAAGGGGAAGAAGCTTTCTTT,CASSTWTGRKGEEAFF
TRBJ2-1,15,-,-,TRBV5-1,TGCGCCAGCAGCTTGGCCGAGGTAGATTACAATGAGCAGTTCTTC,CASSLAEVDYNEQFF
TRBJ1-5,15,-,-,TRBV28,TGTGCCAGCAGTTTAGAGGGAGGACGCAATCAGCCCCAGCATTTT,CASSLEGGRNQPQHF
TRBJ2-6,17,-,once,TRBV18,TGTGCCAGCTCACCACTCAAGCATAGCCCTGGGGCCAACGTCCTGACTTTC,CASSPLKHSPGANVLTF
TRBJ1-1,16,-,-,TRBV11-2,TGTGCCAGCAGCTCCCAGCCTTACTATGGGGACACTGAAGCTTTCTTT,CASSSQPYYGDTEAFF
TRBJ2-7,15,-,-,TRBV14,TGTGCCAGCAGCCAAGTCGGGGCCGATTCCTACGAGCAGTACTTC,CASSQVGADSYEQYF